This section outlines one TCR beta chain sequence together with its context. The target antigen is unknown. The data stem from a study of CD8+ T cells in alopecia areata. Study-wide results and limits: Especially in alopecia totalis/universalis, lesional scalp showed greater clonality than normal scalp did. Resident alphabeta T-cell populations of normal skin are likewise subject to sequencing in scalp samples.

Using a FACSAria, the CD4+ and CD8+ T cells were sorted from the PBMCs. RNA was extracted and reverse transcribed into cDNA as the sequencing template. Some clones are missing from TCRdb's copy, which holds only in-frame ones; the method was immunoSEQ multiplex PCR. The data hold approximately 100,000 clones, with 55% observed a single time. Germline CDR1 reads MNHEY; CDR2 reads SVGAGI. This CDR3 is 14 amino acids long. The V gene lost 6 bases and the J gene lost 0 bases, with 6 bases spanning the gap. The chain links TRBV6-5 to TRBJ2-6, with D maybe TRBD1 (5 bases). Material: CD4+ T cells sorted from blood. This sequence originates from a human donor in good health. CDR3 in amino acids: CASRTVSGANVLTF. CDR3 DNA: TGTGCCAGCAGGACAGTCTCTGGGGCCAACGTCCTGACTTTC.